This TCR beta chain appears in the sequencing data of a study of blood T cell repertoires in COVID-19. Study information: Some COVID-19 samples were acute and others convalescent; all came from the United States, Italy and Spain. T cells, B-cell-depleted T cells, or PBMCs provided the cDNA or gDNA that served as material.

The germline CDR1 and CDR2 sequences are ENHRY and SYGVKD. The length of the CDR3 is 15 residues. V was pared by 5 bases and J by 6 bases, with 8 bases of the junction left unmatched. Study processing details: Estimation of nucleated cell counts was performed using reference gene primer amplification. Profiling relied on immunoSEQ multiplex PCR, and the TCRdb table lists in-frame clones only, not all of them. V and J calls plus clone size are reproduced from that table; the DNA served to infer D and trimming. This sample carries about 120,000 clones, approximately 90% of them seen once, and the ten largest clones take 19%.

The chain recombines TRBV10-3 with TRBJ2-3; TRBD2 agrees at 10 bases. This TCR derives from a human donor with acute or convalescent COVID-19. The donor label of this sample is uncertain. The specimen was peripheral blood. This CDR3 reads CAISSQAGGLDTQYF. The CDR3 nucleotides are TGTGCCATCAGTTCCCAAGCGGGAGGGCTGGATACGCAGTATTTT.